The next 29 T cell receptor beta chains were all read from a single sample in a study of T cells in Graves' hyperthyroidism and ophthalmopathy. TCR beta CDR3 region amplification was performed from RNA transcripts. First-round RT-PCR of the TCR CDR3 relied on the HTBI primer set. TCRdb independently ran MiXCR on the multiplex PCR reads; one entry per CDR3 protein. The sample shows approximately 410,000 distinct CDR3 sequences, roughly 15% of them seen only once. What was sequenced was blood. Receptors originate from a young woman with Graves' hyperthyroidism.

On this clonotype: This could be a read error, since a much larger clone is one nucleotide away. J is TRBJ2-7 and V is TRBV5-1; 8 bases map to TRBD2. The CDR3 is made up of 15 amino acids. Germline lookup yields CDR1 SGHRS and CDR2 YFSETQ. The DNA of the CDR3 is TGCGCCAGCAGCACTGCGGGAGGTCTCTCCCACGAGCAGTACTTC. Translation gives CASSTAGGLSHEQYF.

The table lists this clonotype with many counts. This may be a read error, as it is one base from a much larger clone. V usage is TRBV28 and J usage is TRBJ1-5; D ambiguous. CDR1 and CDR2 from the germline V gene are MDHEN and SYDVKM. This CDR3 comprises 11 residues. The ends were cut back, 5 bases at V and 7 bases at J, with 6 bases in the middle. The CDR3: CASSPGQPQHF. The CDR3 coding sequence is TGTGCCAGCAGTCCAGGACAGCCCCAGCATTTT.

The chain's CDR3 is CASKLDGNTEAFF. The CDR3 DNA follows: TGCGCCAGCAAGTTGGACGGGAACACTGAAGCTTTCTTT. The chain links TRBV5-1 to TRBJ1-1; no reliable D call. There are 13 residues in the CDR3. V lost 6 bases, J lost 1 base, and 10 bases lay in between. Germline CDR1 reads SGHRS; CDR2 reads YFSETQ.

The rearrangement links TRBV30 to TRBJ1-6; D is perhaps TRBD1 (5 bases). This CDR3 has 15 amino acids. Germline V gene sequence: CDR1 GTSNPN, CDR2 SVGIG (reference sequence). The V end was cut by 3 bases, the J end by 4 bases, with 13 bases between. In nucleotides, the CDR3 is TGTGCCTGGAGACAGACAGCTTCATATAATTCACCCCTCCACTTT. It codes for CAWRQTASYNSPLHF.

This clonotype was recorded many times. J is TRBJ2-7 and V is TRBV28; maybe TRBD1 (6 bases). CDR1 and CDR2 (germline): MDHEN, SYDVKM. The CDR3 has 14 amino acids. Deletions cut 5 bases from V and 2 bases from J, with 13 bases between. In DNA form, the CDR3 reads TGTGCCAGCAGTCAGGCCGGACAGACCTACGAGCAGTACTTC. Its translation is CASSQAGQTYEQYF. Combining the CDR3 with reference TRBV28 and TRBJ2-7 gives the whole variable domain DVKVTQSSRYLVKRTGEKVFLECVQDMDHENMFWYRQDPGLGLRLIYFSYDVKMKEKGDIPEGYSVSREKKERFSLILESASTNQTSMYLCASSQAGQTYEQYFGPGTRLTVT.

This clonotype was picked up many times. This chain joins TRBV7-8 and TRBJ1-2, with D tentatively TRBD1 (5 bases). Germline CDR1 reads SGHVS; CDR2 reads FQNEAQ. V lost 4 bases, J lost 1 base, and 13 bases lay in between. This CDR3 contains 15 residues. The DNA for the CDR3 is TGTGCCAGCAGCTCACGGAGGGGATTTAACTATGGCTACACCTTC. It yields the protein CASSSRRGFNYGYTF.

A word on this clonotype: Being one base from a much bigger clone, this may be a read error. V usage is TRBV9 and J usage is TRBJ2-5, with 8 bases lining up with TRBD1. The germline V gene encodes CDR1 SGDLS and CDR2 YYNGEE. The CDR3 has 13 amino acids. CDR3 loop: CAGSLDREETQYF. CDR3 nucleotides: TGTGCCGGCAGTCTGGACAGGGAAGAGACCCAGTACTTC.

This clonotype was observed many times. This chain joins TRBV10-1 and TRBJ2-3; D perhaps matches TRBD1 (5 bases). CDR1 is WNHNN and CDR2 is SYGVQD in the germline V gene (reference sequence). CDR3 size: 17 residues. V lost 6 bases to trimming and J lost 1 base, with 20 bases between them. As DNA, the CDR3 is TGCGCCAGCAGCGCCGTTTGGGGCAGCGACCGCACAGATACGCAGTATTTT. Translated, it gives CASSAVWGSDRTDTQYF.

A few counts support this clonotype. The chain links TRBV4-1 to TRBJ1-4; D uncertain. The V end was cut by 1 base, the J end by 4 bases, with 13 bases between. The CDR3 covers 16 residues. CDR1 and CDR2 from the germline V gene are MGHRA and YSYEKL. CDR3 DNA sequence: TGCGCCAGCAGCCAAGTTCAAGGAGTTGGTAATGAAAAACTGTTTTTT. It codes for CASSQVQGVGNEKLFF.

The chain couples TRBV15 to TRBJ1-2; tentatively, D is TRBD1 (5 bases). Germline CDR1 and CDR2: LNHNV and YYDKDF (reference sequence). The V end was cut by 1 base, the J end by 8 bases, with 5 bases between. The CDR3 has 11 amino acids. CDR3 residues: CATSRGGGYTF. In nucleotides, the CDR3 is TGTGCCACCAGCAGAGGGGGGGGCTACACCTTC.

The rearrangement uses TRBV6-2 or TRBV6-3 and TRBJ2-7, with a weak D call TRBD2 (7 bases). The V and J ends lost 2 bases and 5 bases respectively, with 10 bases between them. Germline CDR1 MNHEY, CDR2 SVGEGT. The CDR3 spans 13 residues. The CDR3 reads CASSYGGAHEQYF. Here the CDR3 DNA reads TGTGCCAGCAGTTACGGGGGGGCCCACGAGCAGTACTTC.

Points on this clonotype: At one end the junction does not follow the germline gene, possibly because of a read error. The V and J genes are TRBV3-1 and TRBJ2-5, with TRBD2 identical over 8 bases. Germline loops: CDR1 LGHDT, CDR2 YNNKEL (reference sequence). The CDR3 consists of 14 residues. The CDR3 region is CASSQTSGQEAQYF. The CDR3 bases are TGTGCCAGCAGCCAAACTAGCGGCCAAGAGGCCCAGTACTTC.

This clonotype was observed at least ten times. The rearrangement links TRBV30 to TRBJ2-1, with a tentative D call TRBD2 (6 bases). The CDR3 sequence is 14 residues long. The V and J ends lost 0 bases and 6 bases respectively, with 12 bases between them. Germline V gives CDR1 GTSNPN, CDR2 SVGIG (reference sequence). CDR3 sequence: CAWSVIGSGNEQFF. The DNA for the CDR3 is TGTGCCTGGAGTGTCATCGGGAGTGGCAATGAGCAGTTCTTC.

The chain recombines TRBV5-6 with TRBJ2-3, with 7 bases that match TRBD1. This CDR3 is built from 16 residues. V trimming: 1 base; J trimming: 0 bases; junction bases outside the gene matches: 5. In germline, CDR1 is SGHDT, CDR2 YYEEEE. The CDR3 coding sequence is TGTGCCAGCAGCTTGTTAACAGGGGAAAGCACAGATACGCAGTATTTT. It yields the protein CASSLLTGESTDTQYF.

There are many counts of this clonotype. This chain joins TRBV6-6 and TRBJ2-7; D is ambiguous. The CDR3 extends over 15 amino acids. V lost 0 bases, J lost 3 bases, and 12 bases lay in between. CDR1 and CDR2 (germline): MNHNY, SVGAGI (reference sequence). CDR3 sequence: CASSYSRQEGYEQYF. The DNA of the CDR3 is TGTGCCAGCAGTTACTCGAGACAAGAAGGCTACGAGCAGTACTTC.

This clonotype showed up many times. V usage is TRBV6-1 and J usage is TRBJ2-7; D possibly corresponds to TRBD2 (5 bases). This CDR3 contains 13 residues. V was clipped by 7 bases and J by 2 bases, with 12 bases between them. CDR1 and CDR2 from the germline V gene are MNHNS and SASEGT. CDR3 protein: CASMEVGAYEQYF. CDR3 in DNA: TGTGCCAGCATGGAGGTAGGAGCCTACGAGCAGTACTTC.

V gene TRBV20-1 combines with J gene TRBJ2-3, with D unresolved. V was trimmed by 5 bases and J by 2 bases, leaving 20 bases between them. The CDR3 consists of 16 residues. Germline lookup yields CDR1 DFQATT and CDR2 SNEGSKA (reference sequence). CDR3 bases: TGCAGTGCTGGACCACGTTTTACTAAAATCACAGATACGCAGTATTTT. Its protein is CSAGPRFTKITDTQYF.

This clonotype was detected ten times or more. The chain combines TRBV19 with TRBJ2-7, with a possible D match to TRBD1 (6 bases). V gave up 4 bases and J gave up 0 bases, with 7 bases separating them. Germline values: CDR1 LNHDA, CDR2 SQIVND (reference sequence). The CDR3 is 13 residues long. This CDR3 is CASSRGGSYEQYF. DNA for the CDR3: TGTGCCAGTAGTAGAGGGGGCTCCTACGAGCAGTACTTC. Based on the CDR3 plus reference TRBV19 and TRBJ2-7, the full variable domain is DGGITQSPKYLFRKEGQNVTLSCEQNLNHDAMYWYRQDPGQGLRLIYYSQIVNDFQKGDIAEGYSVSREKKESFPLTVTSAQKNPTAFYLCASSRGGSYEQYFGPGTRLTVT.

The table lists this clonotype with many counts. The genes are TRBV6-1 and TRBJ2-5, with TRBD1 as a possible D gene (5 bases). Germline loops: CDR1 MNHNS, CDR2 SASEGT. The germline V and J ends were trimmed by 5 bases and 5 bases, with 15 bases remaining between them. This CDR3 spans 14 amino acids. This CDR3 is CASSPRRGFETQYF. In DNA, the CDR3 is TGTGCCAGCAGTCCCCGAAGGGGTTTTGAGACCCAGTACTTC.

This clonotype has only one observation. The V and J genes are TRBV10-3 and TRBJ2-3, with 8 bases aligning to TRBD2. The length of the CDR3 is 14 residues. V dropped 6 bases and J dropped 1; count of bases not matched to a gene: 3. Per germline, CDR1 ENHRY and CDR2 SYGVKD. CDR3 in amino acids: CAIRVTSGTDTQYF. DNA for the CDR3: TGTGCCATCAGGGTGACTAGCGGCACAGATACGCAGTATTTT.

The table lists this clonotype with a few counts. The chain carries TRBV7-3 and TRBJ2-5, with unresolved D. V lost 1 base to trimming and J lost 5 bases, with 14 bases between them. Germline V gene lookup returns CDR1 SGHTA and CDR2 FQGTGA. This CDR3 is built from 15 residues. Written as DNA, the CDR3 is TGTGCCAGCAGCTTAAATATCGGTGGAGATGAGACCCAGTACTTC. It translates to CASSLNIGGDETQYF.

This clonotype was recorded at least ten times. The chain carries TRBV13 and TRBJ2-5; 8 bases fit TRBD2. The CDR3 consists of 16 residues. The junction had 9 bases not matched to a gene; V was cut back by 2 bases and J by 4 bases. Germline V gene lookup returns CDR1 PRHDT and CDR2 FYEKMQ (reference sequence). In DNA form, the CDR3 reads TGTGCCAGCAGCTTAAGACTAGCGCCATTAGGAGAGACCCAGTACTTC. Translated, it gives CASSLRLAPLGETQYF.

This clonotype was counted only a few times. The CDR3 DNA sequence: TGTGCCAGCAGGGAGCTTATTCATAGCAATCAGCCCCAGCATTTT. It yields the protein CASRELIHSNQPQHF. The chain employs TRBV2 and TRBJ1-5, with no clear D. Germline CDR1 reads SNHLY; CDR2 reads FYNNEI. The CDR3 covers 15 residues. The V end was cut by 6 bases, the J end by 0 bases, with 12 bases between.

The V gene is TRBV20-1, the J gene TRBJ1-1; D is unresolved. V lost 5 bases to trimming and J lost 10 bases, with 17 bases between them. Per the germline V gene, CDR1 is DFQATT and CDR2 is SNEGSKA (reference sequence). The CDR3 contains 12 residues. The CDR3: CSAPNSGRRAFF. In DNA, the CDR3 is TGCAGTGCTCCGAACAGCGGGCGCCGAGCTTTCTTT.

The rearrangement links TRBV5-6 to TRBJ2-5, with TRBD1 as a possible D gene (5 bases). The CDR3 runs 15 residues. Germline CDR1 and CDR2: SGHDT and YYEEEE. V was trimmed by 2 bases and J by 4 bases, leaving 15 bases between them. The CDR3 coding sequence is TGTGCCAGCAGCTTTAGGGGCCAGGGAATAGAGACCCAGTACTTC. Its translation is CASSFRGQGIETQYF. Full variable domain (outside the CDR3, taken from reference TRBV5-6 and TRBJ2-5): DAGVTQSPTHLIKTRGQQVTLRCSPKSGHDTVSWYQQALGQGPQFIFQYYEEEERQRGNFPDRFSGHQFPNYSSELNVNALLLGDSALYLCASSFRGQGIETQYFGPGTRLLVL.

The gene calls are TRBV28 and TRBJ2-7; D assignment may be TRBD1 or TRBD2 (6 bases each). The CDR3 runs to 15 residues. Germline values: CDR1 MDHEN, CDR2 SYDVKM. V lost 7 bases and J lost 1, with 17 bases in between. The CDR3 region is CASIQGRGRSYEQYF. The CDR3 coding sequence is TGTGCCAGCATCCAGGGCCGGGGGCGATCCTACGAGCAGTACTTC.

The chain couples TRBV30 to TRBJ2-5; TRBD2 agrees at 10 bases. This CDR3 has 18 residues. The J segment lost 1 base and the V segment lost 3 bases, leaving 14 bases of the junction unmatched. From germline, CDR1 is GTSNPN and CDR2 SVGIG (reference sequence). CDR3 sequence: CAWRNRRLAGAPQETQYF. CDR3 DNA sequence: TGTGCCTGGAGGAACCGGCGGCTAGCGGGAGCCCCCCAAGAGACCCAGTACTTC.

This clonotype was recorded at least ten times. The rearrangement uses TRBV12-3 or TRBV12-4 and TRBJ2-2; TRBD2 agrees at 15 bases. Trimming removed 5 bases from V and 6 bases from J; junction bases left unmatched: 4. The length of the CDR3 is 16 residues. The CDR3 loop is CASSLGLAGGPGELFF. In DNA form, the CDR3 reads TGTGCCAGCAGTCTCGGACTAGCGGGAGGGCCCGGGGAGCTGTTTTTT.

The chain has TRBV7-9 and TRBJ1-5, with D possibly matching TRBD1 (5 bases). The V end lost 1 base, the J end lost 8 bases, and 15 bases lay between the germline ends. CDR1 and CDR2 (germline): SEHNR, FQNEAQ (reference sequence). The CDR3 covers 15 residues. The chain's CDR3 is CASSLGFRDLEPQHF. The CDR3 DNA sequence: TGTGCCAGCAGCTTAGGTTTCAGGGACCTGGAGCCCCAGCATTTT.